The present T cell receptor (beta chain) was sequenced within a study of neoadjuvant nivolumab and ipilimumab in lung cancer. This clone was recorded once. Its antigen is not known. The data were produced by immunoSEQ multiplex PCR, yet TCRdb's version contains in-frame clones alone and is incomplete. The sample records 24,000 or so clones, 65% to 85% being singletons. The CDR3 covers 14 residues. Germline CDR1 reads MNHEY; CDR2 reads SMNVEV (reference sequence). V lost 7 bases and J 6 bases, leaving 16 bases between the germline ends. Regarding the study as a whole: Blood richness before therapy tracked richness in tumors resected after neoadjuvant therapy. Only a small number of samples underwent TCR sequencing.

The sequences come from peripheral blood, collected before neoadjuvant nivolumab, alone or with ipilimumab. The chain carries TRBV27 and TRBJ2-1; no firm D call. The receptor comes from an adult with non-small cell lung cancer. CDR3 coding DNA: TGTGCCAGCACACCAACCAGCACAAGCAATGAGCAGTTCTTC. This encodes CASTPTSTSNEQFF.